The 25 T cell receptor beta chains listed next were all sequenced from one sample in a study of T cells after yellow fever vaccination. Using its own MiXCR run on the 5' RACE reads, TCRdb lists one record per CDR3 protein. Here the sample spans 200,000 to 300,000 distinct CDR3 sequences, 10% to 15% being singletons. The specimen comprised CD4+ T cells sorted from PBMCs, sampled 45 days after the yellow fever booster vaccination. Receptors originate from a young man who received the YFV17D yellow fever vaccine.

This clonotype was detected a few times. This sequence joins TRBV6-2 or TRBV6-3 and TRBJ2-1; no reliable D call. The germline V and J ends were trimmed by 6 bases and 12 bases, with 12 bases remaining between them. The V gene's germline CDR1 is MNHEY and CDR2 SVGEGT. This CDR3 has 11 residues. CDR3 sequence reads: CASSRHAGQFF. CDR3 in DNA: TGTGCCAGCAGCCGACACGCCGGGCAGTTCTTC.

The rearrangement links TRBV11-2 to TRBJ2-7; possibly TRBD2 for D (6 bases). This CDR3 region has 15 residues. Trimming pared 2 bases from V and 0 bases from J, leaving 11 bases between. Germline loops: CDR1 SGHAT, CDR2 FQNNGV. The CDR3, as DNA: TGTGCCAGCAGCTTATTACCTAGCGTCTCCTACGAGCAGTACTTC. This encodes CASSLLPSVSYEQYF.

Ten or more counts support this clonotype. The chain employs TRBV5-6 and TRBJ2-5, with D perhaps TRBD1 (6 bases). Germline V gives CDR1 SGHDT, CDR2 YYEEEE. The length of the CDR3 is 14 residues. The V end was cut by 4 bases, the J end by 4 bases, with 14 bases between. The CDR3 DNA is TGTGCCAGCAGCCTAGGTTCCAGGGGAGAGACCCAGTACTTC. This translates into CASSLGSRGETQYF.

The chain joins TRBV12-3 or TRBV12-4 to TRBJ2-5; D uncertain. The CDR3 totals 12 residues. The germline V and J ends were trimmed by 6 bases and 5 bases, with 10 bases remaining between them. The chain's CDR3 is CASRGRVETQYF. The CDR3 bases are TGTGCCAGCAGAGGACGGGTGGAGACCCAGTACTTC.

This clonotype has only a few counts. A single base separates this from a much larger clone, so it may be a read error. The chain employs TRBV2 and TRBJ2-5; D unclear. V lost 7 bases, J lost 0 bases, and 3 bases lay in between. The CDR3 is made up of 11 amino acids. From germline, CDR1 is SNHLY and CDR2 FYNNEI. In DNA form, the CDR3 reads TGTGCCAGCACCTACCAAGAGACCCAGTACTTC. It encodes CASTYQETQYF.

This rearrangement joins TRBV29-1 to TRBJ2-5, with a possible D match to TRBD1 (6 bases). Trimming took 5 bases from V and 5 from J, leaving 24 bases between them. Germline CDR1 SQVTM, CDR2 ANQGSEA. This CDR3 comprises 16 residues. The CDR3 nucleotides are TGCAGCGTTTGGGGGACGGTTCTTGGCAGGGGCGAGACCCAGTACTTC. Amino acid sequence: CSVWGTVLGRGETQYF. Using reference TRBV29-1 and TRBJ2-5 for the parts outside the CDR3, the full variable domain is SAVISQKPSRDICQRGTSLTIQCQVDSQVTMMFWYRQQPGQSLTLIATANQGSEATYESGFVIDKFPISRPNLTFSTLTVSNMSPEDSSIYLCSVWGTVLGRGETQYFGPGTRLLVL.

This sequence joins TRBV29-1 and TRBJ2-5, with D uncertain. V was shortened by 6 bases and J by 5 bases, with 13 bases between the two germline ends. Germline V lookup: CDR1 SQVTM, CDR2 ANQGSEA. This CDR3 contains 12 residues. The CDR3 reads CSVDRSRETQYF. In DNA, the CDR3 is TGCAGCGTCGATAGGTCGAGGGAGACCCAGTACTTC.

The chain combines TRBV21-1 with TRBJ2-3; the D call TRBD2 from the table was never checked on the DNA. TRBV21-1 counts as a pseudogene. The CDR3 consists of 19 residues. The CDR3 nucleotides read TGTGCCAGCAGCATCACCGGGAATTGGGGGACCCACAACACAGATACGCAGTATTTT. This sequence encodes CASSITGNWGTHNTDTQYF.

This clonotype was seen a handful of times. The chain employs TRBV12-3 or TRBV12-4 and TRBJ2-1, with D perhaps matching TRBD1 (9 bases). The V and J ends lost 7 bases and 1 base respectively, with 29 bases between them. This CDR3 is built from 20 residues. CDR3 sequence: CASTRPGQGIVAGSYNEQFF. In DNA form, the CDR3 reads TGTGCCAGCACCCGACCGGGACAGGGCATAGTAGCGGGGTCCTACAATGAGCAGTTCTTC.

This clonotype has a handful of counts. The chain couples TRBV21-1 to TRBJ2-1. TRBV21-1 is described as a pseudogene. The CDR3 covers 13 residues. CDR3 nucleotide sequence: TGTGCCAGCAGCCGCGACGTTCCCAATGAGCAGTTCTTC. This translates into CASSRDVPNEQFF.

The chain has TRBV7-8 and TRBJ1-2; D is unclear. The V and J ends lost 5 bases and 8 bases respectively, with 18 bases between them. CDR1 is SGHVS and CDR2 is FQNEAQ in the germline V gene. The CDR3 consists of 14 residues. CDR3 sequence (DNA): TGTGCCAGCAGCCCCCTGACTCAAAGCCGGGGCTACACCTTC. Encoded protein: CASSPLTQSRGYTF.

The DNA for the CDR3 is TGTGCCAGCAGCTTAGTTGGTTGGGGCGGGAGTACTGGCAATGAGCAGTTCTTC. Translated, it gives CASSLVGWGGSTGNEQFF. The rearrangement joins TRBV11-2 to TRBJ2-1; 7 bases match TRBD2. Trimming cost V 1 base and J 6 bases; bases outside gene matches: 15. The CDR3 is 18 residues long. Germline CDR1 is SGHAT and CDR2 is FQNNGV.

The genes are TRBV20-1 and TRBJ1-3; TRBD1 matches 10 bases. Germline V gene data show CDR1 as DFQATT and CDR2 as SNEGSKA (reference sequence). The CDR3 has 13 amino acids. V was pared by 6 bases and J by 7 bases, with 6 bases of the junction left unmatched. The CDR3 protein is CSARTGGSNTIYF. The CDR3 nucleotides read TGCAGTGCGAGGACAGGGGGAAGTAACACCATATATTTT.

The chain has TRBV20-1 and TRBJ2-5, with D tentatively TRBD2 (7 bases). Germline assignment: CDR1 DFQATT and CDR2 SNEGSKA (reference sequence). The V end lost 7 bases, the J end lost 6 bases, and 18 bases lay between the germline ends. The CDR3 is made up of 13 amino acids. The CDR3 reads CSGKVGGLKTQYF. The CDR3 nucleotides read TGCAGTGGCAAGGTCGGGGGGCTAAAGACCCAGTACTTC.

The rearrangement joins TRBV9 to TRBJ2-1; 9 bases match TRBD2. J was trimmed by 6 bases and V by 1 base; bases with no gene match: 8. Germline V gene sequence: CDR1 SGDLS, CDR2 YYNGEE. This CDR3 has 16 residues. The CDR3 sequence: CASSVIGLAGTNEQFF. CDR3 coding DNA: TGTGCCAGCAGCGTAATAGGGCTAGCGGGAACCAATGAGCAGTTCTTC. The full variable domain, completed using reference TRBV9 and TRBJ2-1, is DSGVTQTPKHLITATGQRVTLRCSPRSGDLSVYWYQQSLDQGLQFLIQYYNGEERAKGNILERFSAQQFPDLHSELNLSSLELGDSALYFCASSVIGLAGTNEQFFGPGTRLTVL.

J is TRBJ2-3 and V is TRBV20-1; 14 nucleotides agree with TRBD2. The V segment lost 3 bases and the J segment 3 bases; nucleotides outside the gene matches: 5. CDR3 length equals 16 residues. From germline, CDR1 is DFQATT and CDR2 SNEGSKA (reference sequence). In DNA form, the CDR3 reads TGCAGTGCTAGGGGGACTAGCGGGAGAGCAACAGATACGCAGTATTTT. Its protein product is CSARGTSGRATDTQYF.

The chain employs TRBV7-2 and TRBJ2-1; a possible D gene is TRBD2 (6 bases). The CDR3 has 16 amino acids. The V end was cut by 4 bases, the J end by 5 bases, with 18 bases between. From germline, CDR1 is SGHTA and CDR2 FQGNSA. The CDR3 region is CASSSTGTSHHNEQFF. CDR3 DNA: TGTGCCAGCAGCTCTACCGGGACTTCTCACCACAATGAGCAGTTCTTC.

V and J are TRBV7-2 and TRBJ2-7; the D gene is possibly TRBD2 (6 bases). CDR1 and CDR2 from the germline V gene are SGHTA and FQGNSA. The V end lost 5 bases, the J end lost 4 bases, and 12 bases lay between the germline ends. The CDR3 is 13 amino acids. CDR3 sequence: CASSRGREYEQYF. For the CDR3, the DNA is TGTGCCAGCAGCCGGGGACGGGAGTACGAGCAGTACTTC.

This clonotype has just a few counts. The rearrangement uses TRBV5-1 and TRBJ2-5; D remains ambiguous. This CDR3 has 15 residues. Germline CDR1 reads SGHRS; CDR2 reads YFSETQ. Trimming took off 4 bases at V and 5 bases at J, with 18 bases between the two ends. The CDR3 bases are TGCGCCAGCAGCCCCCGTTCTACGTCTACGGAGACCCAGTACTTC. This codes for CASSPRSTSTETQYF.

In DNA, the CDR3 is TGCGCCAGCAGATTGCCGGGACAGCTCACCGGGGAGCTGTTTTTT. It translates to CASRLPGQLTGELFF. The rearrangement joins TRBV5-1 to TRBJ2-2, with 7 bases that match TRBD1. This CDR3 is 15 amino acids long. V shed 5 bases, J shed 4 bases, and the junction held 8 bases outside the gene matches. Germline lookup yields CDR1 SGHRS and CDR2 YFSETQ.

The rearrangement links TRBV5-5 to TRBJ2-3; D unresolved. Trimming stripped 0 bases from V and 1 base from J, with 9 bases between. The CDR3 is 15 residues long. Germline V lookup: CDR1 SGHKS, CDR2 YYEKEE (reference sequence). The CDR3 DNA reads TGTGCCAGCAGCTTGGTGCTGCTACGCACAGATACGCAGTATTTT. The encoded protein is CASSLVLLRTDTQYF.

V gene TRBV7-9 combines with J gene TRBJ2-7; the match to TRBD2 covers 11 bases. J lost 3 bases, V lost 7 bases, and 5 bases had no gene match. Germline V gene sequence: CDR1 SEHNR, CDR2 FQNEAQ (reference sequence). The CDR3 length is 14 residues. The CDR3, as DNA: TGTGCCAGCAATTCGGGACTAGCGGACTACGAGCAGTACTTC. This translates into CASNSGLADYEQYF. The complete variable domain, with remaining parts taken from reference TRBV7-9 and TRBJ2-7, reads DTGVSQNPRHKITKRGQNVTFRCDPISEHNRLYWYRQTLGQGPEFLTYFQNEAQLEKSRLLSDRFSAERPKGSFSTLEIQRTEQGDSAMYLCASNSGLADYEQYFGPGTRLTVT.

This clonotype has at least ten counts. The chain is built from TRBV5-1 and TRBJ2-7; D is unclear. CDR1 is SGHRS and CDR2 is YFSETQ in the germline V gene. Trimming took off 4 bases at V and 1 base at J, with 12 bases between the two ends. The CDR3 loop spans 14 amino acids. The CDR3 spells CASSIGTLSYEQYF. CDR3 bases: TGCGCCAGCAGCATCGGAACCCTTTCCTACGAGCAGTACTTC.

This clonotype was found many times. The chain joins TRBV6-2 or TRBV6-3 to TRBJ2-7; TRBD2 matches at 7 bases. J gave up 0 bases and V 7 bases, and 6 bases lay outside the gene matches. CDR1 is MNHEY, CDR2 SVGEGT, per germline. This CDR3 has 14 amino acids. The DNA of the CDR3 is TGTGCCAGCAAGAGCGGGAAGAGCTCCTACGAGCAGTACTTC. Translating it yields CASKSGKSSYEQYF.

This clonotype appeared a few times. CDR3 nucleotide sequence: TGTGCCAGCAACCTCCAGCGGGAGTTGGAGCTGTTTTTT. Residues: CASNLQRELELFF. The rearrangement links TRBV2 to TRBJ2-2, with 8 bases lining up with TRBD2. This CDR3 has 13 residues. V trimming: 7 bases; J trimming: 10 bases; junction bases outside the gene matches: 8. CDR1 is SNHLY and CDR2 is FYNNEI in the germline V gene. Full variable domain (outside the CDR3, taken from reference TRBV2 and TRBJ2-2): EPEVTQTPSHQVTQMGQEVILRCVPISNHLYFYWYRQILGQKVEFLVSFYNNEISEKSEIFDDQFSVERPDGSNFTLKIRSTKLEDSAMYFCASNLQRELELFFGEGSRLTVL.